One sample yielded the 32 T cell receptor beta chains listed below, sequenced in a study of T cells in Graves' hyperthyroidism and ophthalmopathy. Template material for amplifying TCR beta CDR3 regions consisted of RNA transcripts. First-round RT-PCR targeting the TCR CDR3 was performed with the HTBI primer set. TCRdb fed the multiplex PCR reads into MiXCR, producing one record per CDR3 protein. The repertoire holds some 400,000 distinct CDR3 sequences, with under 20% as singletons. The sample consisted of blood. All receptors derive from a woman aged 18-29 years with Graves' hyperthyroidism.

This clonotype was observed many times. The rearrangement joins TRBV3-1 to TRBJ1-2; D uncertain. V was clipped by 8 bases and J by 6 bases, with 7 bases between them. Germline CDR1 is LGHDT and CDR2 is YNNKEL (reference sequence). This CDR3 region has 10 residues. The CDR3 bases are TGTGCCAGCGTTGGAAATGGCTACACCTTC. This encodes CASVGNGYTF.

There are many counts of this clonotype. The rearrangement uses TRBV5-4 and TRBJ2-7; 9 bases align to TRBD1. The CDR3 is 13 residues long. The V gene's germline CDR1 is SGHNT and CDR2 YYREEE (reference sequence). Trimming cost V 0 bases and J 11 bases; bases outside gene matches: 6. The chain's CDR3 is CASSLDYTGGEYF. CDR3 DNA sequence: TGTGCCAGCAGCTTGGATTACACAGGGGGCGAGTACTTC.

This clonotype was observed at least ten times. A much more abundant neighbour one base away suggests this may be a read error. The rearrangement links TRBV2 to TRBJ2-5; D ambiguous. The CDR3 runs to 12 residues. CDR1 is SNHLY and CDR2 is FYNNEI in the germline V gene. V was shortened by 7 bases and J by 2 bases, with 8 bases between the two germline ends. The CDR3 coding sequence is TGTGCCAGCACCAGGATTCAAGAGACCCAGTACTTC. The encoded protein is CASTRIQETQYF.

The chain combines TRBV20-1 with TRBJ1-2; tentatively, D is TRBD1 (6 bases). This CDR3 is built from 15 residues. V was cut by 1 base and J by 2 bases, with 14 bases left in between. Per germline, CDR1 DFQATT and CDR2 SNEGSKA (reference sequence). DNA of the CDR3: TGCAGTGCTAGAGCCGCCGGGACACCCAACTATGGCTACACCTTC. It translates to CSARAAGTPNYGYTF.

This clonotype was detected only a few times. The V call is TRBV24-1, the J call TRBJ1-5; tentatively, D is TRBD1 (5 bases). This CDR3 is built from 14 residues. The germline V gene encodes CDR1 KGHDR and CDR2 SFDVKD. V lost 2 bases to trimming and J lost 5 bases, with 9 bases between them. The CDR3 loop is CATSDSGTYQPQHF. The CDR3 coding sequence is TGTGCCACCAGTGATTCGGGGACCTATCAGCCCCAGCATTTT.

In its sample, this clonotype was seen once. The chain has TRBV19 and TRBJ1-1; D is undetermined. V lost 5 bases and J 5 bases, leaving 12 bases between the germline ends. CDR1 is LNHDA, CDR2 SQIVND, per germline (reference sequence). This CDR3 has 13 residues. CDR3 region: CASSGGDWTEAFF. In DNA, the CDR3 is TGTGCCAGTAGTGGAGGAGATTGGACTGAAGCTTTCTTT.

The chain is built from TRBV4-1 and TRBJ2-7, with 12 bases aligning to TRBD2. This CDR3 region has 20 residues. The trim removed 0 bases at V and 5 bases at J, leaving 17 bases unmatched. Germline V lookup: CDR1 MGHRA, CDR2 YSYEKL. CDR3 DNA: TGCGCCAGCAGCCAAGATCCGGTTGCGATACTAGCGGGGGGCGGCGACGAGCAGTACTTC. Its translation: CASSQDPVAILAGGGDEQYF.

The J gene is TRBJ2-5, the V gene TRBV6-5; 13 positions agree with TRBD2. With 2 bases clipped from V and 2 bases from J, the junction kept 2 bases outside the gene matches. Germline V gene lookup returns CDR1 MNHEY and CDR2 SVGAGI. This CDR3 comprises 16 residues. CDR3 sequence reads: CASSYRLAGGQETQYF. DNA for the CDR3: TGTGCCAGCAGTTACAGACTAGCGGGGGGTCAAGAGACCCAGTACTTC.

The table lists this clonotype with many counts. The chain links TRBV12-3 or TRBV12-4 to TRBJ2-5, with 8 bases that match TRBD2. This CDR3 region has 15 residues. Losses at the gene ends were 3 bases for V and 4 bases for J; bases not matched to a gene: 7. The CDR3 DNA follows: TGTGCCAGCAGTTTCGTCGGGGGGGCCCTAGAGACCCAGTACTTC. Residues: CASSFVGGALETQYF.

Note on this clonotype: The conserved final phenylalanine or tryptophan is absent from the CDR3, which likely points to a read error. The genes are TRBV6-5 and TRBJ1-1, with TRBD1 identical over 7 bases. Trimming removed 4 bases from V and 0 bases from J; junction bases left unmatched: 8. Per germline, CDR1 MNHEY and CDR2 SVGAGI. This CDR3 region has 16 residues. CDR3: CASSWQTGLLNTEAFV. The CDR3 nucleotides are TGTGCCAGCAGTTGGCAGACAGGGCTGCTGAACACTGAAGCTTTCGTT.

This clonotype occurred many times. The chain employs TRBV12-3 or TRBV12-4 and TRBJ1-2; weak D call: TRBD1 (5 bases). Trimming cost V 2 bases and J 6 bases, with 10 bases left between them. This CDR3 has 13 residues. The CDR3 DNA reads as TGTGCCAGCAGTTTACAGGGTCGGGATGGCTACACCTTC. Its translation is CASSLQGRDGYTF.

There are many counts of this clonotype. This chain uses TRBV5-1 with TRBJ2-7; 11 bases are a match to TRBD1. Germline V gene data show CDR1 as SGHRS and CDR2 as YFSETQ. Germline trimming cut 4 bases from V and 6 bases from J; bases unmatched to any gene: 9. This CDR3 region has 15 residues. CDR3 DNA sequence: TGCGCCAGCAGCACACGGACAGGGGGCTCATCCGAGCAGTACTTC. Its protein product is CASSTRTGGSSEQYF.

Note on this clonotype: A much larger clone differs by one base, so this may be a read error. This chain uses TRBV18 with TRBJ2-5; 8 bases match TRBD1. The CDR3 is 16 residues long. Germline V gene data show CDR1 as KGHSH and CDR2 as LQKENI. V shed 1 base and J 3 bases; nucleotides not matched to a gene: 7. The CDR3 protein is CASSPQQSGGKETQYF. Written as DNA, the CDR3 is TGTGCCAGCTCACCACAGCAATCAGGGGGCAAAGAGACCCAGTACTTC.

This clonotype was seen many times. The chain links TRBV15 to TRBJ2-2, with D unresolved. The CDR3 runs to 15 residues. Germline CDR1 LNHNV, CDR2 YYDKDF (reference sequence). Deletions cut 5 bases from V and 3 bases from J, with 13 bases between. The CDR3 loop reads CATSGYSHYTGELFF. The CDR3 coding sequence is TGTGCCACCAGCGGTTACAGTCATTACACCGGGGAGCTGTTTTTT.

V usage is TRBV5-1 and J usage is TRBJ1-3; no clear D gene. V lost 0 bases, J lost 0 bases, and 10 bases lay in between. The CDR3 sequence is 16 residues long. CDR1 and CDR2 from the germline V gene are SGHRS and YFSETQ. CDR3 region: CASSLAEGSSGNTIYF. The CDR3 DNA sequence: TGCGCCAGCAGCTTGGCCGAAGGGAGCTCTGGAAACACCATATATTTT.

The rearrangement joins TRBV20-1 to TRBJ1-2; no reliable D call. Trimming cost V 6 bases and J 5 bases, with 13 bases left between them. The V gene's germline CDR1 is DFQATT and CDR2 SNEGSKA (reference sequence). CDR3 length: 12 amino acids. The CDR3, as DNA: TGCAGTGCCGTAGGCCCATCGTATGGCTACACCTTC. It codes for CSAVGPSYGYTF.

The chain joins TRBV29-1 to TRBJ1-1; D unresolved. The germline CDR1 and CDR2 sequences are SQVTM and ANQGSEA. The CDR3 has 15 residues. V lost 2 bases to trimming and J lost 0 bases, with 13 bases between them. CDR3 sequence: CSVEFGLRMNTEAFF. CDR3 nucleotide sequence: TGCAGCGTTGAATTCGGGCTCCGTATGAACACTGAAGCTTTCTTT.

This clonotype was found many times. The chain employs TRBV6-1 and TRBJ1-2; D gene unclear. The CDR3 runs 16 residues. Germline assignment: CDR1 MNHNS and CDR2 SASEGT. Between the trimmed V and J ends, which lost 4 bases and 8 bases, there was a span of 23 bases. CDR3 DNA: TGTGCCAGCAGTGGCTTCTCGGGCGGATTAAGCTACGGCTACACCTTC. This sequence encodes CASSGFSGGLSYGYTF.

This clonotype occurred many times. This chain links TRBV28 with TRBJ1-5; no reliable D call. V was trimmed by 3 bases and J by 6 bases, leaving 6 bases between them. Germline V gene data show CDR1 as MDHEN and CDR2 as SYDVKM. The CDR3 sequence is 12 residues long. In DNA form, the CDR3 reads TGTGCCAGCAGTTTTGGAAGTCAGCCCCAGCATTTT. Encoded protein: CASSFGSQPQHF.

This clonotype was seen repeatedly, ten times or more. The chain is built from TRBV12-3 or TRBV12-4 and TRBJ2-2; TRBD2 matches at 8 bases. The CDR3 sequence is 16 residues long. V lost 2 bases, J lost 5 bases, and 7 bases stayed unmatched. The CDR3 sequence is CASSLLGGGRTGELFF. The CDR3 DNA follows: TGTGCCAGCAGTTTATTAGGCGGGGGGAGGACCGGGGAGCTGTTTTTT.

The chain combines TRBV6-1 with TRBJ2-5; D unclear. The CDR3 loop spans 13 amino acids. Trimming removed 4 bases from V and 1 base from J, with 7 bases in between. The germline gives CDR1 MNHNS, CDR2 SASEGT. Here the CDR3 DNA reads TGTGCCAGCAGTGTTTCGGTCCAAGAGACCCAGTACTTC. It encodes CASSVSVQETQYF.

The chain combines TRBV3-1 with TRBJ1-5; D is perhaps TRBD1 (6 bases). Germline CDR1 LGHDT, CDR2 YNNKEL (reference sequence). Trimming stripped 4 bases from V and 2 bases from J, with 15 bases between. The CDR3 spans 16 residues. The CDR3 here is CASSRGGREGNQPQHF. CDR3 sequence (DNA): TGTGCCAGCAGCCGGGGGGGCAGGGAGGGCAATCAGCCCCAGCATTTT. Drawing the rest from reference TRBV3-1 and TRBJ1-5, the complete variable domain is DTAVSQTPKYLVTQMGNDKSIKCEQNLGHDTMYWYKQDSKKFLKIMFSYNNKELIINETVPNRFSPKSPDKAHLNLHINSLELGDSAVYFCASSRGGREGNQPQHFGDGTRLSIL.

There are many counts of this clonotype. J is TRBJ1-2 and V is TRBV12-3 or TRBV12-4; 9 bases fit TRBD1. The CDR3 runs to 16 residues. The V and J ends lost 2 bases and 8 bases, in that order; junction bases with no gene match: 12. The CDR3 protein is CASSLSRDREGSGYTF. CDR3 nucleotides: TGTGCCAGCAGTTTAAGCCGGGACAGGGAAGGTTCCGGCTACACCTTC.

This clonotype was observed many times. This chain uses TRBV11-2 with TRBJ2-7, with TRBD1 matching 7 bases. The CDR3 has 14 residues. With V trimmed by 4 bases and J by 12 bases, 15 bases remained unmatched. Germline CDR1 is SGHAT and CDR2 is FQNNGV. The CDR3 protein is CASSYPGTVLKTYF. The DNA for the CDR3 is TGTGCCAGCAGCTATCCCGGGACAGTGCTAAAGACGTACTTC.

This clonotype showed up just a few times. This may be a read error, as it is one base from a much larger clone. The chain links TRBV30 to TRBJ2-4; 10 nucleotides agree with TRBD1. This CDR3 has 15 amino acids. Germline V CDR1 and CDR2: GTSNPN, SVGIG (reference sequence). In DNA, the CDR3 is TGTGCCTGGAGTCAGACCGGGACAGGGGAAAACATTAAGTACTTC. This gives the protein CAWSQTGTGENIKYF.

The chain joins TRBV18 to TRBJ2-2; 11 bases line up with TRBD2. CDR3 length: 18 amino acids. Germline values: CDR1 KGHSH, CDR2 LQKENI. V shed 0 bases, J shed 2 bases, and the junction held 5 bases outside the gene matches. The CDR3 nucleotides are TGTGCCAGCTCACCACCGATACTAGCGGGAGAAAACACCGGGGAGCTGTTTTTT. This gives the protein CASSPPILAGENTGELFF.

Of note for this clonotype: The junction differs from germline at one of its ends, possibly a read error. This rearrangement joins TRBV28 to TRBJ1-1; 7 nucleotides agree with TRBD1. The CDR3 is 14 amino acids. Germline CDR1 is MDHEN and CDR2 is SYDVKM. This CDR3 reads CAVRGQRPNTDAFF. CDR3 coding DNA: TGTGCTGTGAGGGGGCAAAGACCTAACACTGATGCTTTCTTT.

This clonotype was counted many times. The chain couples TRBV11-2 to TRBJ1-6, with D perhaps TRBD1 (5 bases). Deletions cut 1 base from V and 8 bases from J, with 9 bases between. CDR1 and CDR2 from the germline V gene are SGHAT and FQNNGV. CDR3 length equals 14 residues. CDR3 amino acids: CASSLVRGDSPLHF. In nucleotides, the CDR3 is TGTGCCAGCAGCTTAGTGAGAGGGGATTCACCCCTCCACTTT.

This clonotype was detected ten times or more. This sequence joins TRBV2 and TRBJ1-5; tentative D call: TRBD1 (5 bases). With 3 bases removed from V and 4 bases from J, the gap between germline ends came to 13 bases. CDR1 is SNHLY, CDR2 FYNNEI, per germline. The CDR3 length is 15 residues. CDR3: CASSEFLRGNQPQHF. The CDR3 nucleotides are TGTGCCAGCAGTGAGTTTCTTCGGGGGAATCAGCCCCAGCATTTT.

This clonotype was seen ten or more times. The chain links TRBV28 to TRBJ2-7; 7 positions match TRBD2. Trimming at V came to 10 bases and at J to 2 bases, leaving 5 bases not matched to a gene. The CDR3 covers 12 residues. The germline gives CDR1 MDHEN, CDR2 SYDVKM. The CDR3 loop is CAIRGETYEQYF. CDR3 bases: TGTGCCATCCGGGGGGAAACCTACGAGCAGTACTTC.

The sample holds many counts of this clonotype. The V gene is TRBV12-3 or TRBV12-4, the J gene TRBJ1-1; D possibly corresponds to TRBD1 (5 bases). The V end lost 2 bases, the J end lost 0 bases, and 10 bases lay between the germline ends. The CDR3 runs to 15 residues. CDR3 DNA sequence: TGTGCCAGCAGTTTATTCCTGGGGGTGAACACTGAAGCTTTCTTT. Its translation: CASSLFLGVNTEAFF.

This clonotype was seen at least ten times. V usage is TRBV12-3 or TRBV12-4 and J usage is TRBJ2-5; D is perhaps TRBD1 (5 bases). The V and J ends lost 3 bases and 2 bases respectively, with 7 bases between them. This CDR3 spans 13 amino acids. This CDR3 reads CASSLGLQETQYF. The CDR3 coding sequence is TGTGCCAGCAGTTTGGGGCTTCAAGAGACCCAGTACTTC.